Sequencing of this T cell receptor beta chain was carried out in a study of T cell responses to AZD1222 COVID-19 vaccine. CDR3 length equals 15 residues. Germline V gene data show CDR1 as MNHEY and CDR2 as SVGAGI. V shed 6 bases and J shed 0 bases, with 13 bases lying between them. Whole-study results and caveats: AZD1222 recipients seropositive at baseline numbered only six or seven. Vaccine-associated CD4 TCRs ranged over spike, dominating at 160-218 and 743-854. All repertoire sampling was performed exclusively after the peak T cell response. Close to half of spike-specific TCRs reportedly recognize unmutated variant regions.

A remark on this clone: Its target is unknown.

Sequenced by immunoSEQ multiplex PCR; TCRdb stores in-frame clones only, minus some. Of about 99,000 clones listed, about 93% are singletons. This clonotype originated in an adult in good health. The J gene is TRBJ2-3, the V gene TRBV6-5; tentatively, D is TRBD2 (5 bases). The sequences come from peripheral blood, collected on day 0 of AZD1222 vaccination. In nucleotides, the CDR3 is TGTGCCAGCAGCCAATACGCGGGTAGCACAGATACGCAGTATTTT. Encoded protein: CASSQYAGSTDTQYF.